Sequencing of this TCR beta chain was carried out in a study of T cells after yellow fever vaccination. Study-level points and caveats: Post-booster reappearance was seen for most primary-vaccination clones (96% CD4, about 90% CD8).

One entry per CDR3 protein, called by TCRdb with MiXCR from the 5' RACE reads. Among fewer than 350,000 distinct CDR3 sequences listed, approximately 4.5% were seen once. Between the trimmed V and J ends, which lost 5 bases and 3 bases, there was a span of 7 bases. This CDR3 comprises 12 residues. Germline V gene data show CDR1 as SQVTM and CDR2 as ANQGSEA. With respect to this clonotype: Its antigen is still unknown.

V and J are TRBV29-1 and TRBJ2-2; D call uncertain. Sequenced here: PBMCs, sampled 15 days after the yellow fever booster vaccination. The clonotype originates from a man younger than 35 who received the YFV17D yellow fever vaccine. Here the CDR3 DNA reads TGCAGCGTTTATGGGGACACCGGGGAGCTGTTTTTT. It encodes CSVYGDTGELFF.